The 3 T cell receptor beta chains below were found in one sample sequenced in a study of T cells in Graves' hyperthyroidism and ophthalmopathy. Using RNA transcripts as the source, TCR beta CDR3 regions were amplified. The HTBI primer set served for first-round RT-PCR of the TCR CDR3. TCRdb re-called the multiplex PCR reads with MiXCR, one entry per CDR3 protein. This table has under 750,000 distinct CDR3 sequences, roughly a sixth appearing once. The source material was blood. The receptors were sampled from a woman aged 50 to 65 with Graves' hyperthyroidism that later progressed to Graves' ophthalmopathy.

V usage is TRBV9 and J usage is TRBJ2-1, with D perhaps given as TRBD1 or TRBD2 (7 bases each). The CDR3 is made up of 18 amino acids. Germline CDR1 reads SGDLS; CDR2 reads YYNGEE. Trimming took off 4 bases at V and 5 bases at J, with 25 bases between the two ends. DNA of the CDR3: TGTGCCAGCAGCCCCATGGTGTCAGGGGGGGCGCATGACAATGAGCAGTTCTTC. It yields the protein CASSPMVSGGAHDNEQFF.

This sequence joins TRBV4-1 and TRBJ1-3, with TRBD1 matching over 7 bases. The V gene's germline CDR1 is MGHRA and CDR2 YSYEKL. Losses at the gene ends were 3 bases for V and 4 bases for J; bases not matched to a gene: 9. The length of the CDR3 is 16 residues. The CDR3: CASSQGQGGRGNTIYF. As DNA, the CDR3 is TGCGCCAGCAGCCAGGGGCAGGGGGGGAGAGGAAACACCATATATTTT.

This clonotype was counted many times. The rearrangement joins TRBV18 to TRBJ2-3; 9 bases are shared with TRBD2. From germline, CDR1 is KGHSH and CDR2 LQKENI. CDR3 length equals 15 residues. The J segment lost 0 bases and the V segment lost 3 bases, leaving 1 base of the junction unmatched. Written as DNA, the CDR3 is TGTGCCAGCTCACCTCTAGCGGGGAGCACAGATACGCAGTATTTT. Encoded protein: CASSPLAGSTDTQYF.